A single sample gave rise to the 10 T cell receptor beta chains below, sequenced in a study of T cell repertoires and leukemia-associated antigens. In TCRdb, the 5' RACE reads were re-called with MiXCR into one record per CDR3 protein. The sample includes roughly 13,000 distinct CDR3 sequences, over 30% of them seen just once. No antigen has been assigned to these receptors. What was sequenced was CD3+ T cells sorted from blood and cultured. These receptors were collected from a female donor in good health.

This clonotype has more than one count but fewer than ten. This chain connects TRBV28 to TRBJ2-7; 7 positions agree with TRBD1. J gave up 2 bases and V 6 bases, and 10 bases lay outside the gene matches. This CDR3 spans 15 amino acids. Germline values: CDR1 MDHEN, CDR2 SYDVKM. CDR3 amino acids: CASSPGQRSPYEQYF. The CDR3 DNA reads as TGTGCCAGCAGCCCGGGACAGAGATCACCCTACGAGCAGTACTTC. The variable domain in full, completed from reference TRBV28 and TRBJ2-7, reads DVKVTQSSRYLVKRTGEKVFLECVQDMDHENMFWYRQDPGLGLRLIYFSYDVKMKEKGDIPEGYSVSREKKERFSLILESASTNQTSMYLCASSPGQRSPYEQYFGPGTRLTVT.

There are many counts of this clonotype. The chain employs TRBV2 and TRBJ2-1, with 8 bases that match TRBD2. V lost 3 bases to trimming and J lost 8 bases; unmatched junction nucleotides: 9. In germline, CDR1 is SNHLY, CDR2 FYNNEI. This CDR3 region has 15 residues. In nucleotides, the CDR3 is TGTGCCAGCAGTGACGGGACTAGATTAGTCGATGAGCAGTTCTTC. It translates to CASSDGTRLVDEQFF.

This chain joins TRBV2 and TRBJ2-1; TRBD2 matches 10 bases. The CDR3 sequence is 22 residues long. With 4 bases clipped from V and 8 bases from J, the junction kept 29 bases outside the gene matches. In germline, CDR1 is SNHLY, CDR2 FYNNEI. DNA for the CDR3: TGTGCCAGCAGTGGTTGGACACCAAGTTCTACTAGCGGGACCCCTTGGCACTATGAGCAGTTCTTC. This translates into CASSGWTPSSTSGTPWHYEQFF.

As for this clonotype: At one end, the junction sequence differs from germline, possibly due to a read error. This chain connects TRBV6-4 to TRBJ2-1; 9 bases are shared with TRBD2. Per germline, CDR1 MRHNA and CDR2 SNTAGT. The CDR3 totals 15 residues. The CDR3 DNA reads as TGTGCCAGTAGTGCGACTAGCGGAGGGAACGATGAGCAGTTCTTC. This encodes CASSATSGGNDEQFF.

At least ten counts were recorded for this clonotype. One base away lies a much larger clone, so this may be a sequencing read error. V gene TRBV6-2 or TRBV6-3 combines with J gene TRBJ2-1; tentative D call: TRBD2 (5 bases). Germline CDR1 MNHEY, CDR2 SVGEGT. The CDR3 contains 15 residues. This CDR3 reads CASSYFPGRTNGQFF. In DNA, the CDR3 is TGTGCCAGCAGTTACTTCCCGGGAAGGACGAATGGGCAGTTCTTC.

This clonotype has only one observation. This sequence may be a read error, since a much larger clone differs from it by one base. This chain uses TRBV7-9 with TRBJ2-4, with TRBD1 matching 11 bases. Unmatched junction bases numbered 8, after V lost 8 bases and J lost 5 bases. CDR3 size: 15 residues. Germline CDR1 and CDR2: SEHNR and FQNEAQ (reference sequence). The CDR3 sequence: CASGPGQGAENIQYF. CDR3 nucleotide sequence: TGTGCCAGCGGCCCAGGACAGGGGGCTGAAAACATTCAGTACTTC. The full variable domain, its missing parts supplied by reference TRBV7-9 and TRBJ2-4, is DTGVSQNPRHKITKRGQNVTFRCDPISEHNRLYWYRQTLGQGPEFLTYFQNEAQLEKSRLLSDRFSAERPKGSFSTLEIQRTEQGDSAMYLCASGPGQGAENIQYFGAGTRLSVL.

This clonotype was seen many times. The genes are TRBV20-1 and TRBJ1-1; D is perhaps TRBD1 (5 bases). This CDR3 is 15 amino acids long. Trimming shortened V by 0 bases and J by 1 base, and 12 bases separated the two germline ends. Germline-derived CDR1 and CDR2 are DFQATT and SNEGSKA (reference sequence). For the CDR3, the DNA is TGCAGTGCTAGAGATCAGGGCAGCTCGAACACTGAAGCTTTCTTT. Amino acid sequence: CSARDQGSSNTEAFF.

With respect to this clonotype: No conserved phenylalanine or tryptophan ends this CDR3, so it is likely a read error. CDR3 in DNA: TGCGCCAGCAGCTTGGACGACAGGAGCTATGGGGCCAACGTCCTGACTTCC. It yields the protein CASSLDDRSYGANVLTS. The chain is built from TRBV5-1 and TRBJ2-6; TRBD1 is a possible D gene (6 bases). Trimming took 0 bases from V and 3 from J, leaving 13 bases between them. This CDR3 contains 17 residues. From germline, CDR1 is SGHRS and CDR2 YFSETQ.

This clonotype has more than one count but fewer than ten. The chain is built from TRBV12-3 or TRBV12-4 and TRBJ2-7; D unresolved. V was clipped by 2 bases and J by 6 bases, with 5 bases between them. The CDR3 is made up of 11 amino acids. In DNA form, the CDR3 reads TGTGCCAGCAGTTTATGGGGCGAGCAGTACTTC. Translating it yields CASSLWGEQYF.

This clonotype is medium-sized. The rearrangement uses TRBV20-1 and TRBJ2-5; D ambiguous. V lost 1 base to trimming and J lost 2 bases, with 5 bases between them. This CDR3 comprises 12 residues. CDR1 is DFQATT and CDR2 is SNEGSKA in the germline V gene (reference sequence). DNA of the CDR3: TGCAGTGCTAGAGGACTGCAAGAGACCCAGTACTTC. It is translated as CSARGLQETQYF.